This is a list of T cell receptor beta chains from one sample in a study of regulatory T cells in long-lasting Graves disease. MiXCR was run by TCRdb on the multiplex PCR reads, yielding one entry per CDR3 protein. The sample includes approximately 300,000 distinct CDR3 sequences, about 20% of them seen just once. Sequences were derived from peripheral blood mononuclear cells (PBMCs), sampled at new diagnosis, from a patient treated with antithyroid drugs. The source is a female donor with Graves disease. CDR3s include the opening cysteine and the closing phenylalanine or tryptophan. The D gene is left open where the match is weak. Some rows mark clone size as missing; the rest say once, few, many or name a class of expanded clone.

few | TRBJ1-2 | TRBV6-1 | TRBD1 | TGTGCCAGCAGTGAAGTGACGGCAGGGGGCGGCTATGGCTACACCTTC | CASSEVTAGGGYGYTF
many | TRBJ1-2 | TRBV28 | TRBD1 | TGTGCCAGCAGTTTTCTGGACAGGGATGCTGGCTATGGCTACACCTTC | CASSFLDRDAGYGYTF
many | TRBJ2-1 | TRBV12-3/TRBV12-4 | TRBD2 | TGTGCCAGCCATATGGGGCTAGCGGGAGGTGAGCAGTTCTTC | CASHMGLAGGEQFF
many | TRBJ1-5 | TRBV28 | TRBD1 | TGTGCCAGCAGACCACAGGGGGGAAGCAATCAGCCCCAGCATTTT | CASRPQGGSNQPQHF
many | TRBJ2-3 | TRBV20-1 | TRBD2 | TGCAGTGCTAGCTCCTCAGGCGGGAGCGACACAGATACGCAGTATTTT | CSASSSGGSDTDTQYF
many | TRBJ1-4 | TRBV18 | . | TGTGCCAGCTCACCAGTGACGGAACCCGAAAAACTGTTTTTT | CASSPVTEPEKLFF
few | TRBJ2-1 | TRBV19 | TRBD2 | TGTGCCAGTAGTGTACTAGCGGCCTACAATGAGCAGTTCTTC | CASSVLAAYNEQFF
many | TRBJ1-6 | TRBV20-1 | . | TGCAGTGCTAGAGGGCAGGGGTCTTCACCCCTCCACTTT | CSARGQGSSPLHF
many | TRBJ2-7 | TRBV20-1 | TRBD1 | TGCAGTGCTTGGAGGGACAGGGCGTACGAGCAGTACTTC | CSAWRDRAYEQYF
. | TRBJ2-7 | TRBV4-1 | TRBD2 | TGCGCCAGCAGCCAGAGTGGACTAGCGGGAGCGACCTACGAGCAGTACTTC | CASSQSGLAGATYEQYF
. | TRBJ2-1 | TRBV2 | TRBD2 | TGTGCCAGCAGTGAAGCGCTTCGGGGGGATGAGCAGTTCTTC | CASSEALRGDEQFF
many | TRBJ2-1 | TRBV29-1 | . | TGCAGCCCCCGGTGGGACAATGAGCAGTTCTTC | CSPRWDNEQFF
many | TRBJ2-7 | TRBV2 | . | TGTGCCAGCAAGGCCGTCGGGGAAAGATACGAGCAGTACTTC | CASKAVGERYEQYF
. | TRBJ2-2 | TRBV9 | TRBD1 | TGTGCCAGCAGCCGTTCACAGGGGGCGGACACCGGGGAGCTGTTTTTT | CASSRSQGADTGELFF
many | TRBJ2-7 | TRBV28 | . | TGTGCCAGCAGTCTGGGACTTTCTTACGAGCAGTACTTC | CASSLGLSYEQYF
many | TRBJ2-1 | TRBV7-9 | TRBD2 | TGTGCCAGCAGCGGGGGACTAGCGGGAGTCGATAATGAGCAGTTCTTC | CASSGGLAGVDNEQFF
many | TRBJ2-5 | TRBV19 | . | TGTGCCAGTAGTATTCGGAGACTAGAGCAAGAGACCCAGTACTTC | CASSIRRLEQETQYF
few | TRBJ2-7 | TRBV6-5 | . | TGTGCCAGCAGTTACTCGAGTCTAGCGAACGAGCAGTACTTC | CASSYSSLANEQYF
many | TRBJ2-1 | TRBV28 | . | TGTGCCAGCACTATCCCCTTCGGAGGGAGCTACAATGAGCAGTTCTTC | CASTIPFGGSYNEQFF
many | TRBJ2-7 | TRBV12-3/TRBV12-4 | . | TGTGCCAGCAGTTCCGACAACCCTAACGGGGGCTCCTACGAGCAGTACTTC | CASSSDNPNGGSYEQYF
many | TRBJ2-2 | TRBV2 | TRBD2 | TGTGCCAGCAGGGCCCCCGGGGGGTCCGGGGAGCTGTTTTTT | CASRAPGGSGELFF
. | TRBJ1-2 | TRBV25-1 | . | TGTGCCAGCAGTGAAAGGTTCCGGGACGGCTACACCTTC | CASSERFRDGYTF
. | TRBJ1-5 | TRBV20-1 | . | TGCAGTGCTAAAAAGGGGGGGGAGCTTTTGGGGTCCCAGCATTTT | CSAKKGGELLGSQHF
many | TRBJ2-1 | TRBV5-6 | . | TGTGCCAGCAGCTGGGGGCAACAGCAGTTCTTC | CASSWGQQQFF
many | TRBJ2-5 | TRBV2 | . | TGTGCCAGCAGTAGAACAGCTGGGGAGACCCAGTACTTC | CASSRTAGETQYF